The 4 T cell receptor beta chains below come from one sample, sequenced in a study of T cell repertoires in cytomegalovirus infection. Each CDR3 protein is one row after TCRdb ran MiXCR on the reads. The data contain around 47,000 distinct CDR3 sequences, roughly 21% of them seen just once; the ten biggest clones take up over 75%. Their recognized antigens are unknown. The sequences come from CD8+ T cells from cultured PBMCs, collected from culture after CMV antigen stimulation. The origin of the receptors is a human donor in good health (CMV status not recorded). Some clones in this sample may be carry-over from other donors' samples.

This clonotype was seen a few times. The V gene is TRBV27, the J gene TRBJ2-3; weak D call: TRBD2 (6 bases). Trimming shortened V by 2 bases and J by 5 bases, and 8 bases separated the two germline ends. The length of the CDR3 is 13 residues. Germline CDR1 MNHEY, CDR2 SMNVEV (reference sequence). For the CDR3, the DNA is TGTGCCAGCAGTTTAATGGGGGGAGATACGCAGTATTTT. Protein product: CASSLMGGDTQYF.

The chain has TRBV7-6 and TRBJ2-5, with D perhaps TRBD2 (6 bases). CDR3 length equals 17 residues. Trimming took off 1 base at V and 3 bases at J, with 18 bases between the two ends. Germline V gene sequence: CDR1 SGHVS, CDR2 FNYEAQ. This chain's CDR3 is CASSLGISGPQEETQYF. For the CDR3, the DNA is TGTGCCAGCAGCTTAGGTATTAGCGGCCCACAAGAAGAGACCCAGTACTTC. The whole variable domain, filled in from reference TRBV7-6 and TRBJ2-5, reads GAGVSQSPRYKVTKRGQDVALRCDPISGHVSLYWYRQALGQGPEFLTYFNYEAQQDKSGLPNDRFSAERPEGSISTLTIQRTEQRDSAMYRCASSLGISGPQEETQYFGPGTRLLVL.

This clonotype was found a few times. The chain couples TRBV9 to TRBJ1-1, with TRBD1 identical over 7 bases. Trimming at V came to 6 bases and at J to 2 bases, leaving 7 bases not matched to a gene. There are 14 residues in the CDR3. CDR1 SGDLS and CDR2 YYNGEE come from the germline V gene. The CDR3 region has the DNA TGTGCCAGCAACGGTGGGACAGACAACACTGAAGCTTTCTTT. It yields the protein CASNGGTDNTEAFF.

The chain links TRBV12-3 or TRBV12-4 to TRBJ2-3, with 9 bases fitting TRBD2. The CDR3 has 16 amino acids. J lost 2 bases, V lost 2 bases, and 5 bases had no gene match. The CDR3 reads CASSLHASGATDTQYF. The CDR3 DNA is TGTGCCAGCAGTTTACACGCTAGCGGGGCCACAGATACGCAGTATTTT.